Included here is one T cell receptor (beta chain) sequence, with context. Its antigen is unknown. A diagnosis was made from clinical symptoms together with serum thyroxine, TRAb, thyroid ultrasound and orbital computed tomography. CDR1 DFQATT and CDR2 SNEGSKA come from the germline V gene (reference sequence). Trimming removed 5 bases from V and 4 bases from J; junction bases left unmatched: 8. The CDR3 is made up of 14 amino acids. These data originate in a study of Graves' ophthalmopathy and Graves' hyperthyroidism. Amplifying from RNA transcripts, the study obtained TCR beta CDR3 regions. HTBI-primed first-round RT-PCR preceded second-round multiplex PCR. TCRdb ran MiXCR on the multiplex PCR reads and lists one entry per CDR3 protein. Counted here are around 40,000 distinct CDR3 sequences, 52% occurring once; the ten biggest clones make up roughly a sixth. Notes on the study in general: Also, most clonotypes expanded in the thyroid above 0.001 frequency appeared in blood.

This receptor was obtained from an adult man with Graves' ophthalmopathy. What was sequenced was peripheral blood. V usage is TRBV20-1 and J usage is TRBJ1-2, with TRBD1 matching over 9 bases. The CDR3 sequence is CSAPGTGTRYGYTF. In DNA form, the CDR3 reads TGCAGTGCTCCCGGGACAGGGACCCGCTATGGCTACACCTTC.